The rows below give T cell receptor beta chains drawn from one sample of a study of PD-L1 blockade in urothelial cancer. Measured with immunoSEQ multiplex PCR; TCRdb has only the in-frame clones, and not every one. The sample gives around 70,000 clones, 84% of which show up once; approximately 10% is in the top ten. This specimen consisted of PBMCs, obtained around atezolizumab (anti-PD-L1) treatment. These receptors all come from a woman in her sixties or seventies with urothelial cancer. The CDR3 runs from the conserved cysteine through the conserved F or W. The D gene is left open where the match is weak. The size of a clone is reported for some rows only, either as once, few or many, or as a class for expanded clones.

d_call,v_call,clone_size,j_call,cdr3_nt,cdr3_aa
NA,TRBV6-5,NA,TRBJ1-1,TGTGCCAACCCCCCGGGGGTACGGAGGTACACTGAAGCTTTCTTT,CANPPGVRRYTEAFF
NA,TRBV7-9,NA,TRBJ1-4,TGTGCCAGCAGCCTAATGGGGGGTCCAACTAATGAAAAACTGTTTTTT,CASSLMGGPTNEKLFF
NA,TRBV6-5,few,TRBJ1-2,TGTGCCAGCAGTTACACTACACCAAACTATGGCTACACCTTC,CASSYTTPNYGYTF
NA,TRBV19,NA,TRBJ1-2,TGTGCCAGTAGTATAGATCGTGAGGGACTCGGCTACACCTTC,CASSIDREGLGYTF
TRBD1,TRBV6-1,NA,TRBJ2-6,TGTGCCAGCAGTGACCGGGACAGTTTCAACTCTGGGGCCAACGTCCTGACTTTC,CASSDRDSFNSGANVLTF
TRBD2,TRBV11-2,NA,TRBJ2-3,TGTGCCAGCAGCTTAGTGCCGGGAGGTGGATCAGATACGCAGTATTTT,CASSLVPGGGSDTQYF
TRBD2,TRBV7-9,NA,TRBJ2-3,TGTGCCGGGGAGCGGGGGGGCACAGATACGCAGTATTTT,CAGERGGTDTQYF
NA,TRBV7-9,NA,TRBJ1-1,TGTGCCAGCAGCTTGACACTTAACACTGAAGCTTTCTTT,CASSLTLNTEAFF
NA,TRBV30,NA,TRBJ1-6,TGTGCCTGGAGTCCCCCCGAGTTGCTCGACTGGAATTCACCCCTCCACTTT,CAWSPPELLDWNSPLHF
TRBD1,TRBV5-6,NA,TRBJ2-1,TGTGCCAGCAGCCCCGGGACAGGGAGGTACAATGAGCAGTTCTTC,CASSPGTGRYNEQFF
NA,TRBV28,NA,TRBJ1-2,TGTGCCAGCAGTCAATCCGGAATGACAGGCAACTATGGCTACACCTTC,CASSQSGMTGNYGYTF
TRBD1,TRBV7-9,NA,TRBJ1-1,TGTGCCAGCAGACCGGGACAGGGACTGACTGAAGCTTTCTTT,CASRPGQGLTEAFF
NA,TRBV27,medium-sized,TRBJ2-3,TGTGCCAGCACCTCGAGAGCGGCCTCGCCCACAGATACGCAGTATTTT,CASTSRAASPTDTQYF
TRBD1,TRBV18,NA,TRBJ2-5,TGTGCCAGCTCACCAATACCAGGGGGCGAGGGAGAGACCCAGTACTTC,CASSPIPGGEGETQYF
NA,TRBV9,NA,TRBJ2-5,TGTGCCAGCAGCCCCTGGCCCAGGCGAGAAGAGACCCAGTACTTC,CASSPWPRREETQYF
NA,TRBV5-1,NA,TRBJ1-2,TGCGCCAGCAGCTGGGACACTAACTATGGCTACACCTTC,CASSWDTNYGYTF
TRBD1,TRBV30,NA,TRBJ1-1,TGTGCAGGACAGGGAAACACTGAAGCTTTCTTT,CAGQGNTEAFF
TRBD1,TRBV6-5,NA,TRBJ2-1,TGTGCCAGCACTAGGACAGGGACCCTTGAGCAGTTCTTC,CASTRTGTLEQFF
TRBD2,TRBV18,NA,TRBJ2-2,TGTGCCAGCTCACCAATCAGGGGACGGGCGGGAGGACCGAACACCGGGGAGCTGTTTTTT,CASSPIRGRAGGPNTGELFF
NA,TRBV5-1,once,TRBJ1-1,TGCGCCAGCAGCTTCAACCTGGGAGGGTCCGCTTTCTTT,CASSFNLGGSAFF
NA,TRBV6-5,NA,TRBJ2-7,TGTGCCAGCAGCCGAGACAGACGTTACGAGCAGTACTTC,CASSRDRRYEQYF
NA,TRBV2,NA,TRBJ1-5,TGTGCCAGCAGTGGCCCTTCGCCAATTACAGGGAAAAGCAATCAGCCCCAGCATTTT,CASSGPSPITGKSNQPQHF
NA,TRBV11-2,few,TRBJ2-6,TGTGCCAGCAGCTTAGGCTACGGGGGACCGTCTGGGGCCAACGTCCTGACTTTC,CASSLGYGGPSGANVLTF
TRBD1,TRBV6-5,NA,TRBJ2-1,TGTGCCAGCAGGTGGGTCCGGACAGGGAGCAATGAGCAGTTCTTC,CASRWVRTGSNEQFF
NA,TRBV19,NA,TRBJ2-3,TGTGCCAGTAGTAGCACTCGAGGAGCCACAGATACGCAGTATTTT,CASSSTRGATDTQYF
TRBD2,TRBV4-1,NA,TRBJ2-7,TGCGCCAGCAGCCAAGGACCGGGACTAGTTGCGGCCGAGCAGTACTTC,CASSQGPGLVAAEQYF
TRBD2,TRBV28,NA,TRBJ2-7,TGTGCCAGCAGGGGGGGACTAGCGGTTTCCTACGAGCAGTACTTC,CASRGGLAVSYEQYF
NA,TRBV5-1,NA,TRBJ2-2,TGCGCCAGCAGCTGGTCAACACCGAACACCGGGGAGCTGTTTTTT,CASSWSTPNTGELFF
NA,TRBV9,NA,TRBJ2-1,TGTGCCAGCGGTCGTACTAGCCGCAGCTCCTACAATGAGCAGTTCTTC,CASGRTSRSSYNEQFF
NA,TRBV11-2,NA,TRBJ2-7,TGTGCCAGCAGCTTAGATTTCGGGTTCTACGAGCAGTACTTC,CASSLDFGFYEQYF
NA,TRBV9,once,TRBJ2-7,TGTGCCAGCAGCGTAGGACCCCAGGGTTACGAGCAGTACTTC,CASSVGPQGYEQYF
TRBD1,TRBV2,NA,TRBJ2-1,TGTGCCAGCAGGCCGGGACAGGGATACAATGAGCAGTTCTTC,CASRPGQGYNEQFF
TRBD1,TRBV5-4,NA,TRBJ1-1,TGTGCCAGCAGCTTGTATCCCCCCCCAGGGGGTTTTAGTGAAGCTTTCTTT,CASSLYPPPGGFSEAFF
TRBD1,TRBV4-1,NA,TRBJ1-2,TGCGCCAGCAGCCACCACTCGACAGGGAACTATGGCTACACCTTC,CASSHHSTGNYGYTF
NA,TRBV19,NA,TRBJ1-5,TGTGCCAGTACCCCCGGACAGCTCTATAGCAATCAGCCCCAGCATTTT,CASTPGQLYSNQPQHF
NA,TRBV10-3,NA,TRBJ1-2,TGTGCCATCAGTGCTCGGGTTGGAGGGAACGACTATGGCTACACCTTC,CAISARVGGNDYGYTF
NA,TRBV11-2,NA,TRBJ2-7,TGTGCCAGCAGCTTAGATCCGGGACTCCGGTCCCACTACGAGCAGTACTTC,CASSLDPGLRSHYEQYF
TRBD1,TRBV7-2,NA,TRBJ2-2,TGTGCCAGCAGACAAGACAGGGACACCGGGGAGCTGTTTTTT,CASRQDRDTGELFF
NA,TRBV18,NA,TRBJ1-3,TGTGCCAGCTCACCAAGGGAGTCTGGAAACACCATATATTTT,CASSPRESGNTIYF
NA,TRBV30,NA,TRBJ2-1,TGTGCCTGGAGTCTAGCCGGGAATGAGCAGTTCTTC,CAWSLAGNEQFF
NA,TRBV18,NA,TRBJ2-3,TGTGCCAGCTCTATGGGGGCCACAGATACGCAGTATTTT,CASSMGATDTQYF
NA,TRBV30,NA,TRBJ1-2,TGTGCCTGGAGCCCGGGGGGGCTTTATGGCTACACCTTC,CAWSPGGLYGYTF
TRBD1,TRBV19,many,TRBJ1-2,TGTGCCAGTAGTCCCGACAGGGTTGACTATGGCTACACCTTC,CASSPDRVDYGYTF
NA,TRBV20-1,NA,TRBJ2-1,TGCAGTGCTGGGAGCCACAATGAGCAGTTCTTC,CSAGSHNEQFF
NA,TRBV6-5,few,TRBJ1-2,TGTGCCAGCAGTTACTCGACAGGAGCTAACTATGGCTACACCTTC,CASSYSTGANYGYTF
NA,TRBV6-5,NA,TRBJ1-1,TGTGCCAGCAGTTACTCGGCCGGCCCGGGAACTGAAGCTTTCTTT,CASSYSAGPGTEAFF
NA,TRBV5-6,NA,TRBJ2-5,TGTGCCAGCAGCTCCTCCCAAGGGGTCGAGACCCAGTACTTC,CASSSSQGVETQYF
NA,TRBV27,NA,TRBJ2-7,TGTGCCAGCAGTTTCGGGTCTATGGGCTACGAGCAGTACTTC,CASSFGSMGYEQYF
TRBD1,TRBV10-3,NA,TRBJ2-7,TGTGCCATCAGGGACAGGGTAGACGAGCAGTACTTC,CAIRDRVDEQYF
TRBD2,TRBV11-2,NA,TRBJ2-3,TGTGCCAGCAGCTACGGAGCGGGAGAAGGGCAAGATACGCAGTATTTT,CASSYGAGEGQDTQYF
TRBD2,TRBV5-1,NA,TRBJ2-3,TGCGCCAGCAGCTTGGTAGGGACTAGAAATACAGATACGCAGTATTTT,CASSLVGTRNTDTQYF
NA,TRBV4-2,few,TRBJ2-7,TGTGCCAGCAGCCAAGGGAACCAACGGGAAGAGCAGTACTTC,CASSQGNQREEQYF
NA,TRBV28,once,TRBJ1-3,TGTGCCAGCAGGCATGGGACTACTGGGTACAACACCATATATTTT,CASRHGTTGYNTIYF
TRBD2,TRBV9,once,TRBJ2-3,TGTGCCAGCAGCGTACCAGCGGTGACTAGCGGGGAGACGTTCACAGATACGCAGTATTTT,CASSVPAVTSGETFTDTQYF
NA,TRBV5-1,NA,TRBJ2-2,TGCGCCAGCAGCTTGGCTCCAGGATCGAACACCGGGGAGCTGTTTTTT,CASSLAPGSNTGELFF
TRBD1,TRBV2,once,TRBJ2-7,TGTGCCAATTCAGGGGGCAAATCCTACGAGCAGTACTTC,CANSGGKSYEQYF
TRBD1,TRBV5-6,NA,TRBJ2-5,TGTGCCAGCAGCCCTGCAAGGCAGGGGGCCGACTTC,CASSPARQGADF